The clone carrying this T cell receptor (beta chain) has a single count. This sample stems from a study of cytomegalovirus exposure and HLA in healthy donors. The CDR3 contains 13 residues. Per the germline V gene, CDR1 is SGHRS and CDR2 is YFSETQ. Trimming shortened V by 0 bases and J by 8 bases, and 11 bases separated the two germline ends. Amplification used 60 Vbeta primers and 13 Jbeta primers. The data were produced by immunoSEQ multiplex PCR, yet TCRdb's version contains in-frame clones alone and is incomplete. The profile shows over 150,000 clones, under 90% of them singletons. The V and J genes are TRBV5-1 and TRBJ1-2; D may be TRBD1 (6 bases). This clonotype was obtained from a man in his late teens or twenties in good health and CMV-seronegative. Source material: PBMCs. The CDR3 protein is CASSLGAGEGYTF. For the CDR3, the DNA is TGCGCCAGCAGCTTGGGGGCAGGGGAAGGCTACACCTTC.